Listed here are 30 T cell receptor beta chains from one sample, sequenced in a study of identifying expanded T cells in peripheral blood (dated 2019 in TCRdb). Library method: the immunoSEQ multiplex PCR assay. The table was pulled from immuneACCESS by TCRdb, which kept in-frame rearrangements only. Such tables lose some clones; where checked, under half of the loss comes from unresolved V genes, and the rest has no known cause. The sample table contains 50,000 to 70,000 clones; only one count was recorded for about 87% of them. The ten most abundant clones make up less than 5.5% of the sample. Sequencing was done on a sample of blood. The receptors stem from a person aged 18 to 75 in good health.

V is TRBV7-9 and J is TRBJ2-1, with 9 bases fitting TRBD2. CDR1 is SEHNR and CDR2 is FQNEAQ in the germline V gene (reference sequence). Trimming took 1 base from V and 1 from J; bases not matched to a gene: 5. CDR3 length: 17 residues. The CDR3 sequence is CASSLVGGRVSYNEQFF. The CDR3, as DNA: TGTGCCAGCAGCTTAGTTGGCGGGAGGGTTTCCTACAATGAGCAGTTCTTC.

V gene TRBV7-8 combines with J gene TRBJ2-1; TRBD2 aligns across 8 bases. V was clipped by 2 bases and J by 2 bases; unmatched bases: 5. Germline V gene lookup returns CDR1 SGHVS and CDR2 FQNEAQ. The CDR3 is made up of 16 amino acids. CDR3 residues: CASSLHSGEAYNEQFF. CDR3 coding DNA: TGTGCCAGCAGCTTACATAGCGGGGAGGCCTACAATGAGCAGTTCTTC.

The rearrangement uses TRBV4-1 and TRBJ1-5; 7 bases map to TRBD1. Germline CDR1 and CDR2: MGHRA and YSYEKL. V was clipped by 1 base and J by 2 bases; unmatched bases: 5. This CDR3 has 16 residues. CDR3 in DNA: TGCGCCAGCAGCCAAGTTACTACAGGGGGCAATCAGCCCCAGCATTTT. Translated, it gives CASSQVTTGGNQPQHF.

In nucleotides, the CDR3 is TGCGCCAGCAGCCAAGGGGCCCGCACAGATACGCAGTATTTT. Translation: CASSQGARTDTQYF. The chain combines TRBV4-3 with TRBJ2-3; D gene unclear. CDR3 length: 14 amino acids. The V gene's germline CDR1 is LGHNA and CDR2 YSLEER. The V end was cut by 1 base, the J end by 1 base, with 6 bases between.

The V call is TRBV19, the J call TRBJ2-3; D may be TRBD2 (5 bases). Trimming removed 5 bases from V and 1 base from J, with 13 bases in between. The germline V gene encodes CDR1 LNHDA and CDR2 SQIVND (reference sequence). This CDR3 comprises 15 residues. The CDR3 is CASSLSSGGTDTQYF. In nucleotides, the CDR3 is TGTGCCAGTAGTCTTAGCAGCGGCGGCACAGATACGCAGTATTTT.

This chain connects TRBV18 to TRBJ1-2; D may be TRBD1 (6 bases). This CDR3 has 15 residues. Trimming took 3 bases from V and 2 from J, leaving 13 bases between them. Germline values: CDR1 KGHSH, CDR2 LQKENI. For the CDR3, the DNA is TGTGCCAGCTCACCTGGGTCTCAGGGGAACTATGGCTACACCTTC. It translates to CASSPGSQGNYGYTF.

The V call is TRBV19, the J call TRBJ2-3, with TRBD1 matching over 9 bases. The trim removed 0 bases at V and 3 bases at J, leaving 4 bases unmatched. Germline lookup yields CDR1 LNHDA and CDR2 SQIVND (reference sequence). The length of the CDR3 is 16 residues. The CDR3 coding sequence is TGTGCCAGTAGTATAGATCAAGGGACAGGGACAGATACGCAGTATTTT. This sequence encodes CASSIDQGTGTDTQYF.

The chain is built from TRBV7-2 and TRBJ2-7, with TRBD1 identical over 8 bases. The length of the CDR3 is 16 residues. CDR1 is SGHTA, CDR2 FQGNSA, per germline. V gave up 5 bases and J gave up 1 base; unmatched junction bases: 10. The CDR3 coding sequence is TGTGCCAGCAGCGGGACCGGGACAGGCCGATCCTACGAGCAGTACTTC. As protein: CASSGTGTGRSYEQYF. The entire variable domain, with the rest obtained from reference TRBV7-2 and TRBJ2-7, is as follows: GAGVSQSPSNKVTEKGKDVELRCDPISGHTALYWYRQSLGQGLEFLIYFQGNSAPDKSGLPSDRFSAERTGGSVSTLTIQRTQQEDSAVYLCASSGTGTGRSYEQYFGPGTRLTVT.

The genes are TRBV18 and TRBJ1-1, with D uncertain. Per germline, CDR1 KGHSH and CDR2 LQKENI. V was trimmed by 1 base and J by 4 bases, leaving 4 bases between them. The CDR3 runs 12 residues. DNA for the CDR3: TGTGCCAGCTCACCACAGGGCACTGAAGCTTTCTTT. Its translation is CASSPQGTEAFF.

The V gene is TRBV19, the J gene TRBJ1-1; no clear D. The length of the CDR3 is 14 residues. The V end was cut by 3 bases, the J end by 1 base, with 9 bases between. Germline CDR1 and CDR2: LNHDA and SQIVND (reference sequence). CDR3 nucleotides: TGTGCCAGTAGTATTGCGGTATCGAACACTGAAGCTTTCTTT. Amino acids: CASSIAVSNTEAFF.

On this clone itself: The same CDR3 arises from other DNA sequences in this sample as well. The chain carries TRBV7-8 and TRBJ1-6; maybe TRBD1 (6 bases). Germline V CDR1 and CDR2: SGHVS, FQNEAQ. This CDR3 is 16 amino acids long. Trimming pared 6 bases from V and 7 bases from J, leaving 19 bases between. The CDR3 region is CASRGSGGGWNSPLHF. In DNA form, the CDR3 reads TGTGCCAGCAGAGGATCCGGGGGGGGCTGGAATTCACCCCTCCACTTT.

The genes are TRBV4-3 and TRBJ2-3; 7 nucleotides match TRBD1. Germline V lookup: CDR1 LGHNA, CDR2 YSLEER. V dropped 1 base and J dropped 2; count of bases not matched to a gene: 3. CDR3 length equals 15 residues. CDR3: CASSQGGQATDTQYF. CDR3 coding DNA: TGCGCCAGCAGCCAAGGCGGACAGGCCACAGATACGCAGTATTTT.

V is TRBV28 and J is TRBJ2-2; 10 bases align to TRBD1. The CDR3 sequence is 16 residues long. Germline V gene sequence: CDR1 MDHEN, CDR2 SYDVKM. With V trimmed by 6 bases and J by 5 bases, 9 bases remained unmatched. The CDR3 nucleotides read TGTGCCAGCAGCCCACCGGGACAGGGGAGAACCGGGGAGCTGTTTTTT. It specifies CASSPPGQGRTGELFF.

This chain uses TRBV15 with TRBJ2-7; D call uncertain. Germline assignment: CDR1 LNHNV and CDR2 YYDKDF (reference sequence). Trimming stripped 9 bases from V and 4 bases from J, with 22 bases between. The CDR3 is 15 residues long. In nucleotides, the CDR3 is TGTGCCACAAGGCCCCGTGATGGGGTTTTATACGAGCAGTACTTC. This gives the protein CATRPRDGVLYEQYF.

The gene calls are TRBV29-1 and TRBJ1-1; D is uncertain. The germline gives CDR1 SQVTM, CDR2 ANQGSEA. The CDR3 is 13 residues long. The V end lost 2 bases, the J end lost 0 bases, and 7 bases lay between the germline ends. The CDR3 region has the DNA TGCAGCGTTGAATCTGGGGTGAACACTGAAGCTTTCTTT. Translated: CSVESGVNTEAFF.

The rearrangement uses TRBV6-6 and TRBJ2-1; TRBD2 aligns across 7 bases. The J segment lost 7 bases and the V segment lost 3 bases, leaving 9 bases of the junction unmatched. CDR1 is MNHNY and CDR2 is SVGAGI in the germline V gene (reference sequence). CDR3 length: 15 residues. CDR3 protein: CASSYEGGPGNEQFF. The CDR3 DNA is TGTGCCAGCAGTTATGAGGGAGGGCCCGGAAATGAGCAGTTCTTC.

The chain joins TRBV7-8 to TRBJ2-2; D is unresolved. Trimming stripped 6 bases from V and 0 bases from J, with 14 bases between. The CDR3 has 16 amino acids. CDR1 is SGHVS, CDR2 FQNEAQ, per germline. CDR3 in amino acids: CASRVIFGANTGELFF. CDR3 bases: TGTGCCAGCAGGGTCATTTTTGGCGCGAACACCGGGGAGCTGTTTTTT. Full variable domain (outside the CDR3, taken from reference TRBV7-8 and TRBJ2-2): GAGVSQSPRYKVAKRGQDVALRCDPISGHVSLFWYQQALGQGPEFLTYFQNEAQLDKSGLPSDRFFAERPEGSVSTLKIQRTQQEDSAVYLCASRVIFGANTGELFFGEGSRLTVL.

This clone came up a few times. The genes are TRBV6-4 and TRBJ2-3, with 8 bases aligning to TRBD2. Germline V gene sequence: CDR1 MRHNA, CDR2 SNTAGT. This CDR3 has 14 residues. Trimming took 3 bases from V and 2 from J; bases not matched to a gene: 1. The CDR3 loop reads CASSEGLATDTQYF. The CDR3, as DNA: TGTGCCAGCAGTGAAGGACTAGCCACAGATACGCAGTATTTT.

The sample holds a few counts of this clone. This chain connects TRBV4-2 to TRBJ2-3; the match to TRBD2 covers 12 bases. The J segment lost 1 base and the V segment lost 6 bases, leaving 5 bases of the junction unmatched. From germline, CDR1 is LGHNA and CDR2 YNFKEQ. The CDR3 totals 16 residues. The CDR3 DNA follows: TGTGCCAGCAGTCAGACTAGCGGGAGCGGCACAGATACGCAGTATTTT. Its translation is CASSQTSGSGTDTQYF.

The chain is built from TRBV29-1 and TRBJ2-2; the match to TRBD1 covers 8 bases. Germline lookup yields CDR1 SQVTM and CDR2 ANQGSEA. The trim removed 6 bases at V and 0 bases at J, leaving 3 bases unmatched. CDR3 length: 14 residues. CDR3 sequence reads: CSVRQGSNTGELFF. The CDR3 region has the DNA TGCAGCGTACGACAGGGGTCGAACACCGGGGAGCTGTTTTTT.

V usage is TRBV5-6 and J usage is TRBJ2-2; 9 bases fit TRBD1. The ends lost 7 bases at V and 7 bases at J; junction bases unmatched: 17. CDR3 length equals 17 residues. Germline V gives CDR1 SGHDT, CDR2 YYEEEE. The CDR3 spells CASESFRGQGMSGELFF. CDR3 nucleotides: TGTGCCAGCGAATCGTTTCGGGGACAGGGTATGAGCGGGGAGCTGTTTTTT.

V and J are TRBV2 and TRBJ1-3; TRBD1 matches 8 bases. Trimming cost V 6 bases and J 4 bases; bases outside gene matches: 11. The CDR3 is made up of 16 amino acids. Germline V CDR1 and CDR2: SNHLY, FYNNEI. CDR3 sequence: CASRRTGPGLGNTIYF. The CDR3 nucleotides read TGTGCCAGCAGGAGGACAGGGCCGGGCTTGGGAAACACCATATATTTT.

V usage is TRBV6-1 and J usage is TRBJ2-7; no definite D call. In germline, CDR1 is MNHNS, CDR2 SASEGT. V lost 5 bases, J lost 12 bases, and 11 bases lay in between. The CDR3 has 10 residues. The CDR3 spells CASSSHSVYF. In nucleotides, the CDR3 is TGTGCCAGCAGTTCACACTCGGTGTACTTC.

The chain recombines TRBV6-6 with TRBJ1-4; D perhaps matches TRBD1 (5 bases). V was cut by 2 bases and J by 3 bases, with 10 bases left in between. Germline V gene lookup returns CDR1 MNHNY and CDR2 SVGAGI (reference sequence). The CDR3 is 15 residues long. The CDR3 region has the DNA TGTGCCAGCAGTTACCTCCCGGGGGCTAATGAAAAACTGTTTTTT. It encodes CASSYLPGANEKLFF.

The J gene is TRBJ2-4, the V gene TRBV30, with D tentatively TRBD1 (6 bases). The CDR3 has 14 residues. The germline V and J ends were trimmed by 8 bases and 4 bases, with 18 bases remaining between them. Germline V gives CDR1 GTSNPN, CDR2 SVGIG (reference sequence). Written as DNA, the CDR3 is TGTGCCGGAGAGACCGGGCAGGGGAAAAACATTCAGTACTTC. As protein: CAGETGQGKNIQYF. The full variable domain, its missing parts supplied by reference TRBV30 and TRBJ2-4, is SQTIHQWPATLVQPVGSPLSLECTVEGTSNPNLYWYRQAAGRGLQLLFYSVGIGQISSEVPQNLSASRPQDRQFILSSKKLLLSDSGFYLCAGETGQGKNIQYFGAGTRLSVL.

This clone was seen only once. J is TRBJ1-2 and V is TRBV5-5; D not resolved. The CDR3 consists of 13 residues. Germline assignment: CDR1 SGHKS and CDR2 YYEKEE (reference sequence). V shed 1 base and J shed 5 bases, with 9 bases lying between them. CDR3 region: CASSLSPGYGYTF. In DNA, the CDR3 is TGTGCCAGCAGCTTGTCTCCTGGTTATGGCTACACCTTC.

This clone has a single count. This chain connects TRBV7-9 to TRBJ1-2; 7 positions match TRBD1. CDR3 length equals 13 residues. V was pared by 5 bases and J by 8 bases, with 8 bases of the junction left unmatched. Germline values: CDR1 SEHNR, CDR2 FQNEAQ (reference sequence). The DNA for the CDR3 is TGTGCCAGCAGCCCGCGGCCGACAGGGGGCTACACCTTC. Amino acid sequence: CASSPRPTGGYTF.

The chain carries TRBV27 and TRBJ2-3; unclear D gene. CDR3 length: 13 amino acids. Trimming removed 0 bases from V and 1 base from J, with 2 bases in between. In germline, CDR1 is MNHEY, CDR2 SMNVEV (reference sequence). CDR3 nucleotide sequence: TGTGCCAGCAGTTTATCAGGCACAGATACGCAGTATTTT. Translation gives CASSLSGTDTQYF.

The CDR3, as DNA: TGTGCCATCAGTGAATCGGCGGATGGCTACACCTTC. Its protein is CAISESADGYTF. V and J are TRBV10-3 and TRBJ1-2; D is unclear. CDR1 ENHRY and CDR2 SYGVKD come from the germline V gene. This CDR3 is built from 12 residues. The germline V and J ends were trimmed by 3 bases and 6 bases, with 8 bases remaining between them.

This CDR3 is CASTGRDSSYNEQFF. The CDR3, as DNA: TGTGCCAGCACCGGCCGGGACTCCTCCTACAATGAGCAGTTCTTC. This chain connects TRBV9 to TRBJ2-1, with a weak D call TRBD2 (6 bases). Trimming shortened V by 6 bases and J by 0 bases, and 13 bases separated the two germline ends. This CDR3 region has 15 residues. In germline, CDR1 is SGDLS, CDR2 YYNGEE.